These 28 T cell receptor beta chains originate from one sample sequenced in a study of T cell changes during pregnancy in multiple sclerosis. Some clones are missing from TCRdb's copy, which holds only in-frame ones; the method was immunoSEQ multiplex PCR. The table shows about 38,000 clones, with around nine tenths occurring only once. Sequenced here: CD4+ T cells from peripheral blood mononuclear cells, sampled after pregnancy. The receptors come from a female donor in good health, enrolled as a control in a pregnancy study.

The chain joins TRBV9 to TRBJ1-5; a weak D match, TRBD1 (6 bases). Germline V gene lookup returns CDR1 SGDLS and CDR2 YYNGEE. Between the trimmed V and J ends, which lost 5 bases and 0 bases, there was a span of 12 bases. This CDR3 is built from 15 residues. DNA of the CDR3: TGTGCCAGCAGTTTGGGACACACTAGCAATCAGCCCCAGCATTTT. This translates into CASSLGHTSNQPQHF.

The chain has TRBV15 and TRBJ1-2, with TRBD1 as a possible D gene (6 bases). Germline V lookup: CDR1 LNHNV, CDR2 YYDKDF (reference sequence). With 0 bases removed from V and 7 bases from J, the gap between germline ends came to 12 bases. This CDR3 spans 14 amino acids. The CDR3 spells CATSRDSRGSGYTF. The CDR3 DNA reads TGTGCCACCAGCAGAGATAGCAGGGGCTCTGGCTACACCTTC.

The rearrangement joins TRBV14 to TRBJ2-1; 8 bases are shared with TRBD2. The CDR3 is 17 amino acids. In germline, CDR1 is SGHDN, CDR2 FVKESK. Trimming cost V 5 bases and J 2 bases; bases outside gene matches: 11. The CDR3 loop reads CASSGRGALLTYNEQFF. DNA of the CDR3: TGTGCCAGCAGCGGGCGGGGGGCCCTACTAACCTACAATGAGCAGTTCTTC.

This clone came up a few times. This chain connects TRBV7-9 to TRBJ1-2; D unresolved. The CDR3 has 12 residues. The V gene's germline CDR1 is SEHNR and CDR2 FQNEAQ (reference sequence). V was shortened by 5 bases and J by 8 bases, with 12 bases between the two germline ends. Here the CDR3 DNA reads TGTGCCAGCAGCCCAGGTCTGATGGGCTACACCTTC. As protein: CASSPGLMGYTF.

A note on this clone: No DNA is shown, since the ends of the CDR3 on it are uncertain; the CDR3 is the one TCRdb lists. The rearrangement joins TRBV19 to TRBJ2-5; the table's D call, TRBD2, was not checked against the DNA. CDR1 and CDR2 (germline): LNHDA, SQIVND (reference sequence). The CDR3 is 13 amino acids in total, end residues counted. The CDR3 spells CASTSGDEETQYF.

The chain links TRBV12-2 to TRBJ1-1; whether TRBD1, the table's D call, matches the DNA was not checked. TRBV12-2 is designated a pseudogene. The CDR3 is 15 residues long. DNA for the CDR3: TGTGCAAGTCGCTGGGTGGGACAGATGAACACTGAAGCTTTCTTT. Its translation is CASRWVGQMNTEAFF.

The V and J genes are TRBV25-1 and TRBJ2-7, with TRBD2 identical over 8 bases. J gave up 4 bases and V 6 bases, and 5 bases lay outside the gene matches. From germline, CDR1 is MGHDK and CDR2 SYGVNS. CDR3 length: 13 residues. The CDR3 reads CASSAGGLYEQYF. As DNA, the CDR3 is TGTGCCAGCAGCGCGGGAGGATTATACGAGCAGTACTTC.

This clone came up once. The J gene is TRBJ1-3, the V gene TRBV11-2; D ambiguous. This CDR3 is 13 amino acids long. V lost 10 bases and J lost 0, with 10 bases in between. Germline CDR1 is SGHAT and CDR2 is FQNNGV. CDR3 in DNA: TGTGCCACCACCGGGATCTCTGGAAACACCATATATTTT. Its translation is CATTGISGNTIYF.

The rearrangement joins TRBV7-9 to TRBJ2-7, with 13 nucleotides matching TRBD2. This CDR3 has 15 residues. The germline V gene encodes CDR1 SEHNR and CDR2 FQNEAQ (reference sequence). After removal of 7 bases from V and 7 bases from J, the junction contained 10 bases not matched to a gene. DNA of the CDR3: TGTGCCAGCATCGACGGGACTAGCGGGGTGGGGGAGCAGTACTTC. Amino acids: CASIDGTSGVGEQYF. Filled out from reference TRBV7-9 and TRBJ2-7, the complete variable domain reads DTGVSQNPRHKITKRGQNVTFRCDPISEHNRLYWYRQTLGQGPEFLTYFQNEAQLEKSRLLSDRFSAERPKGSFSTLEIQRTEQGDSAMYLCASIDGTSGVGEQYFGPGTRLTVT.

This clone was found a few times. The CDR3 coding sequence is TGTGCCAGCAGGACAGGGGGCAAAGAGCAGTACTTC. This sequence encodes CASRTGGKEQYF. The chain links TRBV10-3 to TRBJ2-7; 11 bases fit TRBD1. The CDR3 has 12 residues. Germline-derived CDR1 and CDR2 are ENHRY and SYGVKD. With V trimmed by 10 bases and J by 7 bases, 6 bases remained unmatched.

This CDR3 is CASSQDPTGLRGYTF. The CDR3 nucleotides read TGCGCCAGCAGCCAAGATCCGACAGGGTTAAGGGGCTACACCTTC. This rearrangement joins TRBV4-1 to TRBJ1-2; 7 bases align to TRBD1. With V trimmed by 0 bases and J by 8 bases, 9 bases remained unmatched. CDR3 length: 15 residues. Germline assignment: CDR1 MGHRA and CDR2 YSYEKL.

The CDR3 here is CASSFDRGGYTF. The CDR3 DNA sequence: TGCGCCAGCAGCTTTGACAGGGGCGGCTACACCTTC. V is TRBV5-1 and J is TRBJ1-2; 8 nucleotides line up with TRBD1. With V trimmed by 2 bases and J by 8 bases, 2 bases remained unmatched. CDR3 length equals 12 residues. Germline V gene data show CDR1 as SGHRS and CDR2 as YFSETQ.

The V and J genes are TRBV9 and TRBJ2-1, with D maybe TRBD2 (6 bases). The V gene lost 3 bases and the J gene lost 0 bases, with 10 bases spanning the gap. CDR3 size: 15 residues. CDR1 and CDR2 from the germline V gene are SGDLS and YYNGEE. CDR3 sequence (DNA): TGTGCCAGCAGCGGCGGGACCAACTCCTACAATGAGCAGTTCTTC. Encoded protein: CASSGGTNSYNEQFF.

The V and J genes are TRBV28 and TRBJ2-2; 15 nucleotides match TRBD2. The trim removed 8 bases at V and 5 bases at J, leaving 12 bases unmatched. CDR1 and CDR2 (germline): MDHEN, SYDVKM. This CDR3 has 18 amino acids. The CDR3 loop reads CASDSGTSGGRRTGELFF. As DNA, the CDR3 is TGTGCCAGCGATTCTGGGACTAGCGGGGGGAGGCGTACCGGGGAGCTGTTTTTT.

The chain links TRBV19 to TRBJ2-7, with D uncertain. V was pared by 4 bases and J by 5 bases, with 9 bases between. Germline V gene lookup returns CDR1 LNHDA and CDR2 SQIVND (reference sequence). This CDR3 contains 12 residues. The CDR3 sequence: CASSSHLDEQYF. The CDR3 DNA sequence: TGTGCCAGTAGTAGTCACTTAGACGAGCAGTACTTC.

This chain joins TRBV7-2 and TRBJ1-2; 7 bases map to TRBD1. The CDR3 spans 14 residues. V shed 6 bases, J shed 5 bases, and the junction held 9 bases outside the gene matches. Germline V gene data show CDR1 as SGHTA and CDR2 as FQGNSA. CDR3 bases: TGTGCCAGCAGTAGGGCGGGACAGCCTTATGGCTACACCTTC. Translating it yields CASSRAGQPYGYTF.

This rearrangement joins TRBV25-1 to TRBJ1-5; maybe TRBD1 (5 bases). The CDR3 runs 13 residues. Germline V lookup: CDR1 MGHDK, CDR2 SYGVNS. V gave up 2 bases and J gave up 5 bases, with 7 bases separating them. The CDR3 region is CASSEGGDQPQHF. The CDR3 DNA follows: TGTGCCAGCAGTGAAGGGGGGGATCAGCCCCAGCATTTT. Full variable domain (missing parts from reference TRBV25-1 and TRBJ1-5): EADIYQTPRYLVIGTGKKITLECSQTMGHDKMYWYQQDPGMELHLIHYSYGVNSTEKGDLSSESTVSRIRTEHFPLTLESARPSHTSQYLCASSEGGDQPQHFGDGTRLSIL.

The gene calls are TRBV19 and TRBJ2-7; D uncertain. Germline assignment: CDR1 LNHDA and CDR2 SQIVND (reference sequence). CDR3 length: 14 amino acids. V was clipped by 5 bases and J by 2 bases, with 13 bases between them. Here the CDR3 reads CASSRKERPYEQYF. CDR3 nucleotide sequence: TGTGCCAGTAGTCGGAAGGAGAGGCCCTACGAGCAGTACTTC.

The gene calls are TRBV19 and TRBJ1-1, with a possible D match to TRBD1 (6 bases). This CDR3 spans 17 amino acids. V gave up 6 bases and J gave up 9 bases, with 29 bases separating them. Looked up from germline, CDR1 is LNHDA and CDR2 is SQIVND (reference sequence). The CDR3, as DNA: TGTGCCAGTAGCTACCAGCCGACAGGCACATTGACTGTAAAAGCTTTCTTT. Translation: CASSYQPTGTLTVKAFF.

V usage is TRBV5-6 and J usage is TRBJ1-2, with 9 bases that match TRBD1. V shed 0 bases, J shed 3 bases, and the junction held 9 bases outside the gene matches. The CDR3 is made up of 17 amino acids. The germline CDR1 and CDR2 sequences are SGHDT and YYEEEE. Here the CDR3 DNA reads TGTGCCAGCAGCTTGGTGGGGCGGACAGGGGTAGACTATGGCTACACCTTC. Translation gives CASSLVGRTGVDYGYTF.

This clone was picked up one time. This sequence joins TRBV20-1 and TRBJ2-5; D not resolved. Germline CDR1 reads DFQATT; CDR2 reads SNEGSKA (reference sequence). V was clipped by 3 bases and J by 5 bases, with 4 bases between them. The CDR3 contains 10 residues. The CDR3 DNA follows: TGCAGTGCTAGTTATGAGACCCAGTACTTC. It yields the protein CSASYETQYF.

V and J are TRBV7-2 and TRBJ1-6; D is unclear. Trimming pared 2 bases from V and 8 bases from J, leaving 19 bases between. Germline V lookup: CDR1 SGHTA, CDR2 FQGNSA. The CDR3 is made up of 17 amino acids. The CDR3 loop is CASSLLLLEDFDSPLHF. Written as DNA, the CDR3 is TGTGCCAGCAGCTTATTACTTCTAGAGGACTTTGATTCACCCCTCCACTTT.

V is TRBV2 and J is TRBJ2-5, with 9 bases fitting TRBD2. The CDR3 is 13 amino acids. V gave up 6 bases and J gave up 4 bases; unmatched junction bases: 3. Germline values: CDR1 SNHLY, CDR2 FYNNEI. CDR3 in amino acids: CASSLAGTETQYF. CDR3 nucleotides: TGTGCCAGCAGCCTAGCGGGGACAGAGACCCAGTACTTC. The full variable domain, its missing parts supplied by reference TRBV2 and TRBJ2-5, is EPEVTQTPSHQVTQMGQEVILRCVPISNHLYFYWYRQILGQKVEFLVSFYNNEISEKSEIFDDQFSVERPDGSNFTLKIRSTKLEDSAMYFCASSLAGTETQYFGPGTRLLVL.

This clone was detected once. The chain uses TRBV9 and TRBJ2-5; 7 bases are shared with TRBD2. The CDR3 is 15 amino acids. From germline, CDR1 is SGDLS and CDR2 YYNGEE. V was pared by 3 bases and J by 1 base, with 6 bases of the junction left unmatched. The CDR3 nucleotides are TGTGCCAGCAGCGGGGCGGGAGATCCCCAAGAGACCCAGTACTTC. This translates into CASSGAGDPQETQYF.

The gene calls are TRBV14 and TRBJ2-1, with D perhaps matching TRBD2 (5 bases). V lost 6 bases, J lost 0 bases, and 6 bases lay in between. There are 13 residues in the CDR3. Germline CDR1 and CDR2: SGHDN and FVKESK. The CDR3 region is CASRRGSYNEQFF. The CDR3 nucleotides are TGTGCCAGCAGACGGGGCTCCTACAATGAGCAGTTCTTC.

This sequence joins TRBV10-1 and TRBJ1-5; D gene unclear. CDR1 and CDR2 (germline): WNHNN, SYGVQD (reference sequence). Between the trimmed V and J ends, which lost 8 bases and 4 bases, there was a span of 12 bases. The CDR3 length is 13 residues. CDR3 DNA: TGCGCCAGCTCCACGGGTGGGAATCAGCCCCAGCATTTT. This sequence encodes CASSTGGNQPQHF.

CDR3 bases: TGTGCCAGCAGCTTTGGACAGAATCAGCCCCAGCATTTT. The encoded protein is CASSFGQNQPQHF. This sequence joins TRBV5-5 and TRBJ1-5, with a tentative D call TRBD1 (6 bases). V was trimmed by 2 bases and J by 4 bases, leaving 7 bases between them. This CDR3 has 13 amino acids. Per the germline V gene, CDR1 is SGHKS and CDR2 is YYEKEE (reference sequence).

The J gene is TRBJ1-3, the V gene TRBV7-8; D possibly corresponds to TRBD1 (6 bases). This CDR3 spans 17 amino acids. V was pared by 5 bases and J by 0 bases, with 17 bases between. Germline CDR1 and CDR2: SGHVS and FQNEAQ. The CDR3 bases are TGTGCCAGCAGCCCGCGAGAGGACAGATCCTCTGGAAACACCATATATTTT. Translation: CASSPREDRSSGNTIYF.